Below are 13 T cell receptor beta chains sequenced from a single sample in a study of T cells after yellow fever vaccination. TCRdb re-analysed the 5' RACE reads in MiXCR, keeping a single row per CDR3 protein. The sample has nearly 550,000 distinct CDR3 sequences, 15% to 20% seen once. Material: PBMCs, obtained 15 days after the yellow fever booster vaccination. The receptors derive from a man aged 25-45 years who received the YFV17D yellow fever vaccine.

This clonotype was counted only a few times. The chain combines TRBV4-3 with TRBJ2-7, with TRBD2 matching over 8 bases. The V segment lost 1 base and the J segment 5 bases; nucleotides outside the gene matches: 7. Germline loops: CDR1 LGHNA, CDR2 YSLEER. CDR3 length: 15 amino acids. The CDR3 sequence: CASSQGLAGINEQYF. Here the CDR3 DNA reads TGCGCCAGCAGCCAAGGGTTAGCGGGAATCAACGAGCAGTACTTC.

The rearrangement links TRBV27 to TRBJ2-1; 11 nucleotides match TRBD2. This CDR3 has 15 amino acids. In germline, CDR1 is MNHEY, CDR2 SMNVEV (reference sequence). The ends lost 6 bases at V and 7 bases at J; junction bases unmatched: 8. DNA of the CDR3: TGTGCCAGCAGCCTTAGCGGGAGGGCCTGGAATGAGCAGTTCTTC. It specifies CASSLSGRAWNEQFF.

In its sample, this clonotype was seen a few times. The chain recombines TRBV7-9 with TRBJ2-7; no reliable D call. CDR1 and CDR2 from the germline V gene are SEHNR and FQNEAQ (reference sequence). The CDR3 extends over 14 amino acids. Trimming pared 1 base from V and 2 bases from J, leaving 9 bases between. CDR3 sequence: CASSLGPVTYEQYF. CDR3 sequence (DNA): TGTGCCAGCAGCTTAGGTCCGGTCACCTACGAGCAGTACTTC.

The CDR3 sequence: CSVKGLAGISGANVLTF. DNA for the CDR3: TGCAGCGTTAAGGGACTAGCGGGAATCTCTGGGGCCAACGTCCTGACTTTC. The V call is TRBV29-1, the J call TRBJ2-6, with 13 bases that match TRBD2. V was clipped by 5 bases and J by 0 bases; unmatched bases: 4. This CDR3 has 17 amino acids. Germline-derived CDR1 and CDR2 are SQVTM and ANQGSEA. The whole variable domain, remainder taken from reference TRBV29-1 and TRBJ2-6, is SAVISQKPSRDICQRGTSLTIQCQVDSQVTMMFWYRQQPGQSLTLIATANQGSEATYESGFVIDKFPISRPNLTFSTLTVSNMSPEDSSIYLCSVKGLAGISGANVLTFGAGSRLTVL.

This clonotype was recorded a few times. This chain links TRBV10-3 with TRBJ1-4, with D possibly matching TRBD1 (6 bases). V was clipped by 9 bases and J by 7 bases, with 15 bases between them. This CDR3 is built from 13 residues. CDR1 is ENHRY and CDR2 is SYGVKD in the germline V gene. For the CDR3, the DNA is TGTGCCATTGGAACAGGGCCGAGTGAAAAACTGTTTTTT. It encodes CAIGTGPSEKLFF.

The CDR3 nucleotides read TGTGCCAGCAGCTTAGCGGGCACCATTACCTACAATGAGCAGTTCTTC. It codes for CASSLAGTITYNEQFF. V and J are TRBV7-2 and TRBJ2-1; D call uncertain. This CDR3 is built from 16 residues. The germline V gene encodes CDR1 SGHTA and CDR2 FQGNSA. V shed 0 bases and J shed 2 bases, with 11 bases lying between them.

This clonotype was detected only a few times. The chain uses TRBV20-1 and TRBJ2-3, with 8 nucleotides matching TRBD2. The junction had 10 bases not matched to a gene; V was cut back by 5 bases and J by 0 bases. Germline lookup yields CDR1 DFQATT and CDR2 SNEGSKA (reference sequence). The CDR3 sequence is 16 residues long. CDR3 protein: CSAPSAGVTSTDTQYF. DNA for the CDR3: TGCAGTGCTCCCTCAGCGGGAGTAACTAGCACAGATACGCAGTATTTT.

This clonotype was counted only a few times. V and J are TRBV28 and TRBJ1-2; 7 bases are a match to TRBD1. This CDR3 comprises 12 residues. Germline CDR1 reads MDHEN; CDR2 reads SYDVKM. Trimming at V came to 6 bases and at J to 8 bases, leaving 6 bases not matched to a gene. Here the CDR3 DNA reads TGTGCCAGCAGGGTAGGGGGCCGGGGCTACACCTTC. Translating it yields CASRVGGRGYTF.

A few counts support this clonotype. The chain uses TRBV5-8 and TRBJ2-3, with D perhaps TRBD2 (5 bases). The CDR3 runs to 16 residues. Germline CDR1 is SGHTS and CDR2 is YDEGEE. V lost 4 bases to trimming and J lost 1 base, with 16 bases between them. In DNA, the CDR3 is TGTGCCAGCAGCCGTTCACTGGTTAGCGGCACAGATACGCAGTATTTT. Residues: CASSRSLVSGTDTQYF.

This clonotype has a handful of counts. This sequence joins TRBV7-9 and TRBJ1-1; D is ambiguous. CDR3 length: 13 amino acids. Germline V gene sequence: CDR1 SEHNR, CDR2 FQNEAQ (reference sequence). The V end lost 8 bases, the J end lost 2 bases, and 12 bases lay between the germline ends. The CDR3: CASEYLANTEAFF. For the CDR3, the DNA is TGTGCCAGCGAGTATTTGGCTAACACTGAAGCTTTCTTT.

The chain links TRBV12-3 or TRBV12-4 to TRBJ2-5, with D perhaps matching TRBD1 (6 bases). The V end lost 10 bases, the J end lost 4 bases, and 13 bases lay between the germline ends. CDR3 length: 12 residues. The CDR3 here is CAIRGFGETQYF. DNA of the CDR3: TGTGCCATCAGGGGTTTCGGAGAGACCCAGTACTTC.

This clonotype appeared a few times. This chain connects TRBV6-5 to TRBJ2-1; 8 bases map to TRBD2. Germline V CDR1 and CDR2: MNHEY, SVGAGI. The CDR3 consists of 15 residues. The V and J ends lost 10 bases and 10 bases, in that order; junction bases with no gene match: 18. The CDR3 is CATGKGLAGLGEQFF. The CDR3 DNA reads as TGTGCCACCGGAAAAGGACTAGCTGGCCTCGGGGAGCAGTTCTTC.

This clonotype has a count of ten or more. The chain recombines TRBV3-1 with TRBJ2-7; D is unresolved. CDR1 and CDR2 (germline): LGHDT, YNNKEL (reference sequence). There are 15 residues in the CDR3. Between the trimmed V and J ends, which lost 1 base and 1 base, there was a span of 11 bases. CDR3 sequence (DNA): TGTGCCAGCAGCCAAGTCGGATTCCCATCCTACGAGCAGTACTTC. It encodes CASSQVGFPSYEQYF.